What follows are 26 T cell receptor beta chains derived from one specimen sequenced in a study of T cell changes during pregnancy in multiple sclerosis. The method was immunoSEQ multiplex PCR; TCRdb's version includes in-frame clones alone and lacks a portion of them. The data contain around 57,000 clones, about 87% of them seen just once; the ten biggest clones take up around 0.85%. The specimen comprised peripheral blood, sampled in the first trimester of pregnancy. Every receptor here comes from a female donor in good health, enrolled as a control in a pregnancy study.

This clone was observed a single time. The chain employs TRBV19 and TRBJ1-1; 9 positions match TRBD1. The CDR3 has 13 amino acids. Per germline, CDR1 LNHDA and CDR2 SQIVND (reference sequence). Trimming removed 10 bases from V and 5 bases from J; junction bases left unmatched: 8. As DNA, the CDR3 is TGTGCCACCCGCCCGGGACAGGGTACTGAAGCTTTCTTT. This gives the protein CATRPGQGTEAFF.

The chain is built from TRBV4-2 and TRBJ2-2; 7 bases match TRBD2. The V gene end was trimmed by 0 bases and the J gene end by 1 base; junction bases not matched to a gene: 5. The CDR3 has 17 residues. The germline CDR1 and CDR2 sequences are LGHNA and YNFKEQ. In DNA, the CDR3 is TGTGCCAGCAGCCAAGAACGAGCGGGGTGGAACACCGGGGAGCTGTTTTTT. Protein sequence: CASSQERAGWNTGELFF.

In nucleotides, the CDR3 is TGTGCCAGTACCATCGAGGGACAGGGTCTCGCTGGGGCCAACGTCCTGACTTTC. Amino acids: CASTIEGQGLAGANVLTF. V and J are TRBV19 and TRBJ2-6; 9 nucleotides align to TRBD1. Trimming cost V 7 bases and J 2 bases; bases outside gene matches: 12. Germline V gene sequence: CDR1 LNHDA, CDR2 SQIVND (reference sequence). CDR3 length: 18 residues.

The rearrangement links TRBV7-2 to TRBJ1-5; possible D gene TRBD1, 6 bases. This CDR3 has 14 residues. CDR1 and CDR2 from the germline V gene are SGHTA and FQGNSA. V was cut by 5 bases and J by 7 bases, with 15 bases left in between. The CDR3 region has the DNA TGTGCCAGCAGCCTCCAGGGGCTCGGGCAGCCCCAGCATTTT. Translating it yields CASSLQGLGQPQHF.

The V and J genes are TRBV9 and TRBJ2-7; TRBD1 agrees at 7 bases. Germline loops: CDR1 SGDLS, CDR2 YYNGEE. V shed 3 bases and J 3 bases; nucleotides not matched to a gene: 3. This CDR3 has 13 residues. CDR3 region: CASSARQGYEQYF. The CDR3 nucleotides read TGTGCCAGCAGCGCCCGACAGGGCTACGAGCAGTACTTC.

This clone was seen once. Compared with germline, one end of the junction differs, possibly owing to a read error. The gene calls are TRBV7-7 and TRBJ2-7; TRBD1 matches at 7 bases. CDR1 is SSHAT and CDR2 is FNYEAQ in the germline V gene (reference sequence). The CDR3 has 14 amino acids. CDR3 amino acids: CASSPDRESGEQYF. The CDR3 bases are TGTGCTAGCAGCCCCGACAGGGAAAGTGGCGAGCAGTACTTC.

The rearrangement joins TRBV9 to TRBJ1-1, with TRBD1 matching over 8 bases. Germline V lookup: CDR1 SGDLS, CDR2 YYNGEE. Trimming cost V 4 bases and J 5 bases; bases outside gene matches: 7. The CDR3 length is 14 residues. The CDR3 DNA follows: TGTGCCAGCAGCTTCTCCAGGGGGCAGACTGAAGCTTTCTTT. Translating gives CASSFSRGQTEAFF.

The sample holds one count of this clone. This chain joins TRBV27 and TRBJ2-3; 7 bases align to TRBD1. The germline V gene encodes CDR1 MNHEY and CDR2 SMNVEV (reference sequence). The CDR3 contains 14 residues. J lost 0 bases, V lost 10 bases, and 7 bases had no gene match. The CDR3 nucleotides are TGTGCCACCCCCGGGACAGCAAGCACAGATACGCAGTATTTT. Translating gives CATPGTASTDTQYF.

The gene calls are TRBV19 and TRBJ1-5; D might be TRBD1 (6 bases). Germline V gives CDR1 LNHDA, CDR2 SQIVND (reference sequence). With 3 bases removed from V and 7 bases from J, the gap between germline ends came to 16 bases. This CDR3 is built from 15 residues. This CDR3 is CASSIAAGAQQPQHF. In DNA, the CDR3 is TGTGCCAGTAGTATCGCGGCAGGGGCTCAGCAGCCCCAGCATTTT.

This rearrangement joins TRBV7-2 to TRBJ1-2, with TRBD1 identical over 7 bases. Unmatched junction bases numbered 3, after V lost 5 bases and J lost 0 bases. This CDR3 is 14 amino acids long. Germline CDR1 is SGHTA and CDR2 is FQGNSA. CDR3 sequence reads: CASSGGTANYGYTF. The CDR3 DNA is TGTGCCAGCAGCGGTGGGACAGCTAACTATGGCTACACCTTC.

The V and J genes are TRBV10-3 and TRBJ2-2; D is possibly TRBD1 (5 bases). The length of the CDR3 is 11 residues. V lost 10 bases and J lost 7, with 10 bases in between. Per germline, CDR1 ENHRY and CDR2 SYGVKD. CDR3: CATSTDGELFF. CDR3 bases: TGTGCCACTTCGACAGACGGGGAGCTGTTTTTT.

The CDR3 loop reads CTNPVYSGNTIYF. CDR3 DNA sequence: TGCACCAACCCTGTCTACTCTGGAAACACCATATATTTT. This chain uses TRBV1 with TRBJ1-3. TRBV1 is a recognized pseudogene. This CDR3 contains 13 residues.

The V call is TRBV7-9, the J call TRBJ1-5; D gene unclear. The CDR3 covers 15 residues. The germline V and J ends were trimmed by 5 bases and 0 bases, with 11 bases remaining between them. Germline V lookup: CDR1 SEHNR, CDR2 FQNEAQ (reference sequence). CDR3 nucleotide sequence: TGTGCCAGCAGCCCCGGCGGAAATAGCAATCAGCCCCAGCATTTT. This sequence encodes CASSPGGNSNQPQHF.

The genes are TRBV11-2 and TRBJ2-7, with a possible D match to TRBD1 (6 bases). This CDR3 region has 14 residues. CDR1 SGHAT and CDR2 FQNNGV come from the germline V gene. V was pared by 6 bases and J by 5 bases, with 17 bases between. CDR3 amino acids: CASRFGTNYDEQYF. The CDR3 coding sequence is TGTGCCAGCAGGTTTGGGACAAATTACGACGAGCAGTACTTC. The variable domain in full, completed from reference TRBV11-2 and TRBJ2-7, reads EAGVAQSPRYKIIEKRQSVAFWCNPISGHATLYWYQQILGQGPKLLIQFQNNGVVDDSQLPKDRFSAERLKGVDSTLKIQPAKLEDSAVYLCASRFGTNYDEQYFGPGTRLTVT.

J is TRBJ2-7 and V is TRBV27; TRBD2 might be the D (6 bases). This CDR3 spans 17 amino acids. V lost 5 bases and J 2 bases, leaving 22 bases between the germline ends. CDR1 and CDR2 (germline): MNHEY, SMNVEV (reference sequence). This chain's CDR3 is CASSPETPGDRPYEQYF. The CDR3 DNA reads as TGTGCCAGCAGTCCCGAGACCCCGGGAGACAGACCCTACGAGCAGTACTTC.

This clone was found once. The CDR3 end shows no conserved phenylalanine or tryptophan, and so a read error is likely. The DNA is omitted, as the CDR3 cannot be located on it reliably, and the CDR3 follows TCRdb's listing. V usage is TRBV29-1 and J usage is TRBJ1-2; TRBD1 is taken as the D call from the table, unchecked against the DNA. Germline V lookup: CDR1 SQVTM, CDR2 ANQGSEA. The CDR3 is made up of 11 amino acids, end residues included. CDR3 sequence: CSVERQTVPTA.

DNA for the CDR3: TGTGCCAGCAGCTTAGCTGGACTTAACCAAAATGAGCAGTTCTTC. It encodes CASSLAGLNQNEQFF. The chain employs TRBV7-2 and TRBJ2-1; the D gene is possibly TRBD2 (5 bases). Trimming shortened V by 0 bases and J by 7 bases, and 13 bases separated the two germline ends. Germline V gene sequence: CDR1 SGHTA, CDR2 FQGNSA. CDR3 length: 15 amino acids.

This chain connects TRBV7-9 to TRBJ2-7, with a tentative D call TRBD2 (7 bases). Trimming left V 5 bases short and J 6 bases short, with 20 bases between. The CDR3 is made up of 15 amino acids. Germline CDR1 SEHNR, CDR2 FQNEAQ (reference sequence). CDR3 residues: CASSRRGGVWSEQYF. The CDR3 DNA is TGTGCCAGCAGCCGTAGGGGGGGGGTGTGGAGCGAGCAGTACTTC.

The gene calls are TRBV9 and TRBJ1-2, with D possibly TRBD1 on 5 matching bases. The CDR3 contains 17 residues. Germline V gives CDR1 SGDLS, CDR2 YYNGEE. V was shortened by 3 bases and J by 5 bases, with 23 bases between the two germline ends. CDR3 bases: TGTGCCAGCAGCGCCCTAAAGCGGGCAGGGCTAGAGTATGGCTACACCTTC. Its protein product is CASSALKRAGLEYGYTF.

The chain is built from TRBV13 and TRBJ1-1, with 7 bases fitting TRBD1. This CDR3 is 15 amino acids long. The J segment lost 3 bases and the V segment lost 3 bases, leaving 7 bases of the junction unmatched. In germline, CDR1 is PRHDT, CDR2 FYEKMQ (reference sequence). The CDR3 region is CASSFSPGGYTEAFF. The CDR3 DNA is TGTGCCAGCAGCTTTAGCCCAGGGGGGTACACTGAAGCTTTCTTT. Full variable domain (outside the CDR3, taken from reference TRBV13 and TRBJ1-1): AAGVIQSPRHLIKEKRETATLKCYPIPRHDTVYWYQQGPGQDPQFLISFYEKMQSDKGSIPDRFSAQQFSDYHSELNMSSLELGDSALYFCASSFSPGGYTEAFFGQGTRLTVV.

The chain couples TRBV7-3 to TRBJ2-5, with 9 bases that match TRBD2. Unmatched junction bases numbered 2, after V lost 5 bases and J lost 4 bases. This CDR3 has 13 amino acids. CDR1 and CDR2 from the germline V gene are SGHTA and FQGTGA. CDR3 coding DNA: TGTGCCAGCAGCCTGGGACTAGCAGAGACCCAGTACTTC. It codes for CASSLGLAETQYF.

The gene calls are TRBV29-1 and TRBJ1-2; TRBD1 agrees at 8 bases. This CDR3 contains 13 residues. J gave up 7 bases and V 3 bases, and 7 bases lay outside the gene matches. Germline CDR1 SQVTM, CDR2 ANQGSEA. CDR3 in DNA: TGCAGCGTTGAGGCGCAGGGGGCTGGTGGCTACACCTTC. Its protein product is CSVEAQGAGGYTF.

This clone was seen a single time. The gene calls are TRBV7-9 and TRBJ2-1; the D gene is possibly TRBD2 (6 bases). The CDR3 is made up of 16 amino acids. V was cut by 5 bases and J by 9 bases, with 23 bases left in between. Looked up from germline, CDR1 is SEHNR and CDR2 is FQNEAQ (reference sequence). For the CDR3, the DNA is TGTGCCAGCAGCGGCTCCGGGACTGTCCTACAAGCTGAGCAGTTCTTC. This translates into CASSGSGTVLQAEQFF.

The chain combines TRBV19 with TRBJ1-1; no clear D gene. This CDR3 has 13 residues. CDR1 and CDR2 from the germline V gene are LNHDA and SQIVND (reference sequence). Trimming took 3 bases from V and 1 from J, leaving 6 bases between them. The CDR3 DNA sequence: TGTGCCAGTAGTATCTACCGGAACACTGAAGCTTTCTTT. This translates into CASSIYRNTEAFF.

The CDR3 DNA follows: TGTGCCAGCCAGGGGTCTGGAAACACCATATATTTT. As protein: CASQGSGNTIYF. The rearrangement joins TRBV2 to TRBJ1-3; possibly TRBD1 for D (6 bases). Germline-derived CDR1 and CDR2 are SNHLY and FYNNEI. The V end lost 8 bases, the J end lost 1 base, and 6 bases lay between the germline ends. The CDR3 contains 12 residues.

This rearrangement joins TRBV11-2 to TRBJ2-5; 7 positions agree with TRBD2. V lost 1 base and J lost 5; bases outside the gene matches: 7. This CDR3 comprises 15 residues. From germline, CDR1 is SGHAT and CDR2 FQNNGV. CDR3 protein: CASSLGAGPGETQYF. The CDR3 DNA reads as TGTGCCAGCAGCTTAGGAGCGGGGCCCGGGGAGACCCAGTACTTC.